The T cell receptor (beta chain) under discussion was sequenced for a study of T cell changes during pregnancy in multiple sclerosis. The CDR3 consists of 15 residues. Germline CDR1 is SGHTA and CDR2 is FQGNSA. The germline V and J ends were trimmed by 0 bases and 8 bases, with 13 bases remaining between them. This clone has just one count. The method was immunoSEQ multiplex PCR; TCRdb's version includes in-frame clones alone and lacks a portion of them. The sample lists roughly 45,000 clones; around 93% were seen once. The chain recombines TRBV7-2 with TRBJ1-4; D ambiguous. The sequence derives from a female donor with multiple sclerosis, enrolled in a pregnancy study. The material sequenced was CD8+ T cells from peripheral blood mononuclear cells, taken after pregnancy. In DNA, the CDR3 is TGTGCCAGCAGCTTAGCGCTGAGGGTAGACGAAAAACTGTTTTTT. This gives the protein CASSLALRVDEKLFF.